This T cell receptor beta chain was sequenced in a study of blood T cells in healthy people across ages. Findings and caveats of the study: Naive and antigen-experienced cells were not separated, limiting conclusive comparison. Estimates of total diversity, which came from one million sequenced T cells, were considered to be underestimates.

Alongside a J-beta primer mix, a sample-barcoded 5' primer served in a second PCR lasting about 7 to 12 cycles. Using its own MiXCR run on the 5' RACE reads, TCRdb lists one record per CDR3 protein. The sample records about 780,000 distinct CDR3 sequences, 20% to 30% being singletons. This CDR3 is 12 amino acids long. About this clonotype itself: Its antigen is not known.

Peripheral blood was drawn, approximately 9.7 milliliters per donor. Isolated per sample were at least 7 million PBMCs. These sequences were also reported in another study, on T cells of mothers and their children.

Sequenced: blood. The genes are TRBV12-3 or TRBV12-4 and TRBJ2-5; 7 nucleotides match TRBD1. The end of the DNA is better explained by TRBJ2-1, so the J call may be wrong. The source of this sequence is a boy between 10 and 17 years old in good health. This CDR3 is CASSTYRGEQFF. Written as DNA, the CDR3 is TGTGCCAGCAGCACGTACAGGGGTGAGCAGTTCTTC.